These T cell receptor beta chains were read from a single sample in a study of blood T cell repertoires in COVID-19. This table comes from immunoSEQ multiplex PCR, and its TCRdb copy is limited to in-frame clones, with some not included. The table lists under 150,000 clones, 79% of them singletons. Sequenced: peripheral blood. The receptors come from an elderly woman with acute or convalescent COVID-19. CDR3s leave out the opening cysteine and the closing phenylalanine or tryptophan. Only part of the rows carry a size: once, few, many, or a class if the clone is expanded.

clone size	V gene	J gene	CDR3 protein
NA	TRBV7-2	TRBJ2-7	ASSFRTGGYEQY
NA	TRBV7-2	TRBJ1-3	ASSRTGGSSGNTIY
NA	TRBV4-2	TRBJ1-2	ASSQDLRQLISNYGYT
few	TRBV7-9	TRBJ1-6	ASSTTGQGDSPLH
NA	TRBV29-1	TRBJ1-1	SVGGGGNTEAF
NA	TRBV3-1/TRBV3-2	TRBJ2-5	ASSQDQGGETQY
medium-sized	TRBV4-3	TRBJ1-3	ASSQDLSQGRVNTIY
once	TRBV7-2	TRBJ2-1	ASSQRAGGTNEQF
NA	TRBV7-8	TRBJ2-5	ASSPGTSGGETQY
NA	TRBV19	TRBJ2-3	ASSRATSGVDTQY
NA	TRBV2	TRBJ1-3	ASSEWSGGGVGGSGNTIY
NA	TRBV5-1	TRBJ1-1	ASSSRTGWTTEAF
NA	TRBV29-1	TRBJ1-1	SVERAGVTEAF
NA	TRBV4-3	TRBJ1-2	ASSQEYRGRYRYGYT
few	TRBV29-1	TRBJ2-3	SVRGSAMTDTQY
many	TRBV19	TRBJ1-5	ASSMARTGENQPQH
NA	TRBV29-1	TRBJ2-7	SVEEVDWGGSYEQY
NA	TRBV7-9	TRBJ2-3	ASSPGADTDTQY
NA	TRBV18	TRBJ1-2	ASSPYSLRRNYGYT
NA	TRBV28	TRBJ1-1	ASSLRGTEAF
NA	TRBV5-1	TRBJ1-6	ASSLDGSSYNSPLH
NA	TRBV27	TRBJ2-1	ASRGTSAYNEQF
NA	TRBV5-6	TRBJ1-2	ASSLRQDLIISYGYT
NA	TRBV7-3	TRBJ2-1	ASSLNPPRQGNEQF
once	TRBV29-1	TRBJ1-2	SVEQNGYT
NA	TRBV3-1/TRBV3-2	TRBJ1-5	ASSQGQGDNQPQH
once	TRBV19	TRBJ1-1	ASSSQGNTEAF
NA	TRBV6-5	TRBJ2-7	ASRSLAGLRYEQY
NA	TRBV19	TRBJ1-5	ASSIDPSGFQPQH
once	TRBV27	TRBJ2-2	ASSLRGANTGELF
once	TRBV5-1	TRBJ1-2	ASSTTGDDYGYT
few	TRBV11-3	TRBJ1-1	ASSLTGLNTEAF
NA	TRBV30	TRBJ2-2	AWGKRSGTGELF
NA	TRBV19	TRBJ1-2	ASRSQGLSYGYT
NA	TRBV7-3	TRBJ2-5	ASSSGLAETQY
NA	TRBV20-1	TRBJ2-7	SGAIHYEQY
NA	TRBV28	TRBJ2-5	ASRPAADQETQY
NA	TRBV21-1	TRBJ2-3	ASSKAQSGVADTQY
NA	TRBV4-3	TRBJ1-1	ASSRKTGATEAF
NA	TRBV6-5	TRBJ1-5	ASSLDIFNQPQH
NA	TRBV19	TRBJ1-2	ASLGTGTGGRGYT
NA	TRBV6-2/TRBV6-3	TRBJ2-1	ASSYAGFNEQF
NA	TRBV5-1	TRBJ2-3	ASSLGGQYTDTQY
NA	TRBV2	TRBJ2-1	ASNREGRFSEQF
NA	TRBV11-2	TRBJ1-2	ASSLEPGQRNYGYT
NA	TRBV5-4	TRBJ2-5	ASSLQGGETQY
NA	TRBV15	TRBJ1-5	ATTGDRRGQPQH
once	TRBV11-2	TRBJ2-5	ASSARLAGDGGQETQY
NA	TRBV4-1	TRBJ1-5	ASSQEGRMGNQPQH
NA	TRBV6-5	TRBJ1-3	ASKTQGSRNTIY
NA	TRBV3-1/TRBV3-2	TRBJ1-1	ASSQGQGIDTEAF